The present TCR beta chain was sequenced within a study of CD8 T cells in Susac syndrome. Study in general: Treatment status at blood draw for the Susac syndrome patients was therapy-naive, corticosteroids, or intravenous immunoglobulin alone. Study findings and constraints: In total CD8+ repertoires, approximately 15 Susac-specific public clones were found, and 4 or 5 in CD8+ TEMRA repertoires.

Comment on this clonotype: Its matching antigen is unknown.

Roughly 0.45 to 1 ug RNA was reverse transcribed with random hexamers. Multiplex PCR with immunoSEQ amplified the TCR beta CDR3 across 54 Vbeta and 13 Jbeta. TCRdb reprocessed the immunoSEQ multiplex PCR reads via MiXCR and lists one record per CDR3 protein. The repertoire holds 65,000 to 100,000 distinct CDR3 sequences, with about 96% as singletons. The CDR3 has 12 residues. Germline lookup yields CDR1 MDHEN and CDR2 SYDVKM. The V gene lost 2 bases and the J gene lost 4 bases, with 5 bases spanning the gap. The sample taken for sequencing was CD8+ T cells from PBMCs. The sequence came from a human donor with Susac syndrome. V usage is TRBV28 and J usage is TRBJ1-1; no reliable D call. The CDR3 nucleotides read TGTGCCAGCAGTTTAGACGGCACTGAAGCTTTCTTT. Its protein is CASSLDGTEAFF.